Listed below are T cell receptor beta chains from one sample, sequenced in a study of radiotherapy plus CTLA-4 blockade in lung cancer. Produced via immunoSEQ multiplex PCR; TCRdb's table is partial and in-frame only. The data show 130,000 or so clones, approximately 90% seen once. This specimen consisted of peripheral blood, obtained from a patient treated with radiotherapy plus ipilimumab. The receptors here all came from a human donor with non-small cell lung cancer that progressed on radiotherapy plus ipilimumab. The CDR3 runs from the conserved cysteine through the conserved F or W. Clone size is not always given. Where it is, it says once, few, many or a class for expanded clones.

v_call clone_size cdr3_aa
TRBV7-9 NA CASSFFSGRVETQYF
TRBV30 NA CAWSTRTGPTNYGYTF
TRBV6-4 once CASSVEFGGNQPQHF
TRBV18 NA CASSPGGEGGNTIYF
TRBV2 NA CASSERGNTIYF
TRBV25-1 NA CASSEGGGGKRNEQYF
TRBV19 few CAALAGGSTEAFF
TRBV7-8 NA CASTPNLVRGIDTQYF
TRBV29-1 NA CSTTTGKGTGELFF
TRBV21-1 NA CASSTGRIDNEQFF
TRBV29-1 NA CSVDDRIEAPPLSRQLTDTQYF
TRBV2 NA CASTPRQVAGANVLTF
TRBV29-1 few CSVRSADTQYF
TRBV19 NA CASSIQGTGTDTQYF
TRBV6-5 NA CASSPNTGHQQYF
TRBV7-9 NA CASKLGGGNEQFF
TRBV7-9 NA CASSQVLGAGADTQYF
TRBV2 NA CASSESPVTYEQYF
TRBV7-9 NA CASSYDRENTEAFF
TRBV27 once CASSFSTFRPYEQYF
TRBV7-6 NA CASSSPGTGLEEQYF
TRBV7-9 NA CASSLKGGSYEQYF
TRBV2 NA CASRREEETQYF
TRBV29-1 NA CSVVRGEGYYYEQYF
TRBV14 NA CASSQGRERGYTF
TRBV11-2 NA CASSRTGPLEDEAFF